This T cell receptor (beta chain) was retrieved from a study of beta chain features in type 1 diabetes. Isolated RNA was reverse transcribed in full, so expressed TCRB transcripts were sequenced. Clones were read by immunoSEQ multiplex PCR, and TCRdb kept only the in-frame ones, dropping some. Of about 370,000 clones detected, roughly 9.8% appear once; the ten largest clones hold roughly 0.6%. Purity exceeding 95% was reached by all sorted populations. Study results and caveats: Diminished insertions and augmented deletions at VDJ junctions characterized type 1 diabetes patients. Within each of all four CD4+ subsets, Type 1 diabetes patients had TCRB CDR3s that were moderately but significantly shorter. Since sequencing was performed on cDNA, cells with high TCR expression could be over-represented. Resolution of whether HLA type affects TCRB rearrangement was not achieved here.

A word on this clone: As yet, its antigen is unknown.

This CDR3 is built from 12 residues. Trimming removed 5 bases at V and 11 bases at J, with 15 bases between. Germline V gene data show CDR1 as MDHEN and CDR2 as SYDVKM. This receptor was taken from a man aged 25 to 40 with type 1 diabetes. The specimen was central memory CD4+ T cells from blood. The chain uses TRBV28 and TRBJ1-1; D call uncertain. The CDR3: CASSPPNGHAFF. As DNA, the CDR3 is TGTGCCAGCAGTCCCCCGAATGGTCACGCTTTCTTT.